The 12 T cell receptor beta chains listed next were all sequenced from one sample in a study of cytomegalovirus exposure and HLA in healthy donors (dated by TCRdb to about 2017). The library was built by means of the immunoSEQ multiplex PCR assay. A mixture of 60 forward primers for TCR Vbeta segments and 13 reverse primers for TCR Jbeta segments was used in the multiplex PCR. TCRdb limited this immuneACCESS table to in-frame rearrangements with V and J called. A share of clones is missing; checked studies link under half to unresolved V genes, and the rest is unexplained. Within this sample are under 140,000 clones, with about four fifths of them counted one time only. The ten largest make up about 2.9% of the sample. Material for sequencing was PBMCs. The receptors shown here come from an older woman in good health and CMV-seropositive.

The chain has TRBV10-3 and TRBJ2-2; 7 nucleotides match TRBD2. CDR1 is ENHRY, CDR2 SYGVKD, per germline. This CDR3 comprises 13 residues. The V gene end was trimmed by 10 bases and the J gene end by 2 bases; junction bases not matched to a gene: 4. CDR3 coding DNA: TGTGCCACTAGCGGAGTTAACACCGGGGAGCTGTTTTTT. Its protein is CATSGVNTGELFF.

This clone was seen at least ten times. The rearrangement joins TRBV6-6 to TRBJ2-3, with 7 bases fitting TRBD1. Per germline, CDR1 MNHNY and CDR2 SVGAGI (reference sequence). The CDR3 covers 12 residues. Trimming took 5 bases from V and 7 from J; bases not matched to a gene: 3. The CDR3 nucleotides are TGTGCCAGCAGTCTACAGGGGAATACGCAGTATTTT. Its protein product is CASSLQGNTQYF.

CDR3 nucleotide sequence: TGTGCCAGCAGCTTAATCACAGGATTATCCTACGAGCAGTACTTC. This sequence encodes CASSLITGLSYEQYF. This chain connects TRBV13 to TRBJ2-5; TRBD1 might be the D (5 bases). The J call may be incorrect, as the DNA end agrees better with TRBJ2-7. The CDR3 has 15 residues. Germline V gives CDR1 PRHDT, CDR2 FYEKMQ (reference sequence).

This sequence joins TRBV19 and TRBJ1-1, with D tentatively TRBD1 (6 bases). CDR1 LNHDA and CDR2 SQIVND come from the germline V gene (reference sequence). The CDR3 consists of 14 residues. The V and J ends lost 7 bases and 0 bases respectively, with 12 bases between them. CDR3 amino acids: CASTRGDMNTEAFF. The CDR3 nucleotides are TGTGCCAGTACACGAGGGGACATGAACACTGAAGCTTTCTTT.

V usage is TRBV28 and J usage is TRBJ2-7, with TRBD1 matching over 8 bases. The CDR3 loop spans 13 amino acids. Unmatched junction bases numbered 0, after V lost 2 bases and J lost 3 bases. Germline CDR1 is MDHEN and CDR2 is SYDVKM. The CDR3 bases are TGTGCCAGCAGTTTAGGACAGGGCTACGAGCAGTACTTC. It specifies CASSLGQGYEQYF.

V gene TRBV10-3 combines with J gene TRBJ2-7, with D perhaps matching TRBD2 (6 bases). V lost 2 bases, J lost 1 base, and 9 bases lay in between. CDR1 ENHRY and CDR2 SYGVKD come from the germline V gene. The CDR3 runs 14 residues. The CDR3 here is CAISEPEGSYEQYF. DNA of the CDR3: TGTGCCATCAGTGAGCCGGAGGGATCCTACGAGCAGTACTTC.

There are a few counts of this clone. V and J are TRBV6-5 and TRBJ2-1, with 8 nucleotides matching TRBD2. Germline V gene lookup returns CDR1 MNHEY and CDR2 SVGAGI. The CDR3 has 14 amino acids. V gave up 8 bases and J gave up 7 bases; unmatched junction bases: 10. CDR3 region: CASALTSGRNEQFF. CDR3 DNA: TGTGCCAGCGCTCTAACCAGCGGGAGAAATGAGCAGTTCTTC.

This clone has just one count. V gene TRBV29-1 combines with J gene TRBJ2-7; 12 bases map to TRBD2. The J segment lost 2 bases and the V segment lost 5 bases, leaving 1 base of the junction unmatched. Germline V CDR1 and CDR2: SQVTM, ANQGSEA. There are 13 residues in the CDR3. The CDR3 coding sequence is TGCAGCGTTCGGACTAGCGGGACCTACGAGCAGTACTTC. It yields the protein CSVRTSGTYEQYF.

J is TRBJ2-1 and V is TRBV19; the D gene is possibly TRBD1 (6 bases). In germline, CDR1 is LNHDA, CDR2 SQIVND (reference sequence). V was shortened by 0 bases and J by 11 bases, with 14 bases between the two germline ends. The CDR3 totals 14 residues. CDR3 residues: CASSIDVRDIKQFF. The CDR3 DNA follows: TGTGCCAGTAGTATAGATGTCCGGGACATAAAGCAGTTCTTC.

The CDR3 DNA follows: TGTGCCAGCAGTTACTCGACGGGGGCTGGAAACACCATATATTTT. It is translated as CASSYSTGAGNTIYF. This sequence joins TRBV6-5 and TRBJ1-3; D might be TRBD1 (5 bases). The CDR3 has 15 residues. V lost 0 bases and J lost 2, with 8 bases in between. Germline CDR1 and CDR2: MNHEY and SVGAGI.

The chain carries TRBV4-2 and TRBJ2-1, with 10 positions matching TRBD1. CDR3 size: 15 residues. J was trimmed by 9 bases and V by 1 base; bases with no gene match: 6. Germline V gives CDR1 LGHNA, CDR2 YNFKEQ. The DNA of the CDR3 is TGTGCCAGCAGCCAAGGCGGGACAGGGGTTTTTGAGCAGTTCTTC. Its protein product is CASSQGGTGVFEQFF.

The rearrangement uses TRBV6-5 and TRBJ2-7; D is perhaps TRBD1 (5 bases). V was trimmed by 5 bases and J by 0 bases, leaving 11 bases between them. This CDR3 comprises 14 residues. Germline CDR1 and CDR2: MNHEY and SVGAGI. The CDR3 loop reads CASSPWGNSYEQYF. The CDR3 DNA is TGTGCCAGCAGTCCCTGGGGCAACTCCTACGAGCAGTACTTC.